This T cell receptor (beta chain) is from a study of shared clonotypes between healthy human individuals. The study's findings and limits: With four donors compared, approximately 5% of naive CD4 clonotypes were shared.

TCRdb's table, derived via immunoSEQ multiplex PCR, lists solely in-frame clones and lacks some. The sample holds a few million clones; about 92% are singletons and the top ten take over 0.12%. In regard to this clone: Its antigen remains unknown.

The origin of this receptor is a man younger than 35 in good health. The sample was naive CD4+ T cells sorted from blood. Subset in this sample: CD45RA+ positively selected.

The CDR3 reads CSVVEGAFKGYTF. In DNA, the CDR3 is TGCAGCGTTGTTGAGGGGGCGTTCAAAGGCTACACCTTC. The rearrangement links TRBV29-1 to TRBJ1-2; 7 bases are a match to TRBD1. Germline CDR1 is SQVTM and CDR2 is ANQGSEA. V gave up 4 bases and J gave up 8 bases; unmatched junction bases: 10. This CDR3 contains 13 residues.